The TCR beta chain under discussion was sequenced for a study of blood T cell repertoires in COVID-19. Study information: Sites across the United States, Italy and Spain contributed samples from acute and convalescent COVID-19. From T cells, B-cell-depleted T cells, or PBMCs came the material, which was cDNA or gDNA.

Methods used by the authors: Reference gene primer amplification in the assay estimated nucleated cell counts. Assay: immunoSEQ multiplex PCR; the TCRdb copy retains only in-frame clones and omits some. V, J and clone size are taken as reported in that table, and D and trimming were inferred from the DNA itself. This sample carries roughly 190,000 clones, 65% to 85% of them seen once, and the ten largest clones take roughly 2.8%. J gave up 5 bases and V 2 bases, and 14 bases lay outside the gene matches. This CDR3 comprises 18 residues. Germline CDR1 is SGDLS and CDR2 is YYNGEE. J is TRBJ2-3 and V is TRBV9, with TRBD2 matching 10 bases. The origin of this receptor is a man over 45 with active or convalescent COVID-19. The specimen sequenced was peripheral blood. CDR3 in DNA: TGTGCCAGCAGCGTCCACCCCGGACGAGCGGGAGGGGAAGATACGCAGTATTTT. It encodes CASSVHPGRAGGEDTQYF.